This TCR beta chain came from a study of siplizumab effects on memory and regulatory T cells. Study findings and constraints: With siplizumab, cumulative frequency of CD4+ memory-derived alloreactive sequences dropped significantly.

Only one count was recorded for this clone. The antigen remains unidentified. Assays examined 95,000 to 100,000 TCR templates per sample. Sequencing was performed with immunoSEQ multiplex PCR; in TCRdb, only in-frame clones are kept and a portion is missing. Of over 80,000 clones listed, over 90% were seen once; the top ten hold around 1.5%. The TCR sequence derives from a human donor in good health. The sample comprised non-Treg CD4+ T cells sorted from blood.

The CDR3 sequence: CASRVILGSRGRNTGELFF. For the CDR3, the DNA is TGTGCCAGCAGGGTCATCCTAGGCAGCAGGGGCCGGAACACCGGGGAGCTGTTTTTT. The chain combines TRBV7-2 with TRBJ2-2; D might be TRBD1 (6 bases). Germline V gene lookup returns CDR1 SGHTA and CDR2 FQGNSA. The ends were cut back, 6 bases at V and 1 base at J, with 24 bases in the middle. The CDR3 is made up of 19 amino acids. Looking up the rest from reference TRBV7-2 and TRBJ2-2 gives the full variable domain: GAGVSQSPSNKVTEKGKDVELRCDPISGHTALYWYRQSLGQGLEFLIYFQGNSAPDKSGLPSDRFSAERTGGSVSTLTIQRTQQEDSAVYLCASRVILGSRGRNTGELFFGEGSRLTVL.